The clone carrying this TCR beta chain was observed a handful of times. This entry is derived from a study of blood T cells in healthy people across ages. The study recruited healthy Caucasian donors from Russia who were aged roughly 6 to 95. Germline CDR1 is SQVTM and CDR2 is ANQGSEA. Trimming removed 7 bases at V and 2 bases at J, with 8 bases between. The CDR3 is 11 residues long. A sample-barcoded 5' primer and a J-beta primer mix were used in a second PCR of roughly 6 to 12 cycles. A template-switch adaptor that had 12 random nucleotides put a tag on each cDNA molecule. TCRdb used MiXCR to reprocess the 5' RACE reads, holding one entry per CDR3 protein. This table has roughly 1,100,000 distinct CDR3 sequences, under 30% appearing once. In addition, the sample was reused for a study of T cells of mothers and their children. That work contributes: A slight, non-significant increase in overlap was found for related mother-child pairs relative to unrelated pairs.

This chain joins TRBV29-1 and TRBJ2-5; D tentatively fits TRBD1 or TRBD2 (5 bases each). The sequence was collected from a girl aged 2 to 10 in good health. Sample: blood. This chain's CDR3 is CSAEGQETQYF. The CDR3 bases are TGCAGCGCCGAGGGGCAAGAGACCCAGTACTTC.